This entry features one TCR beta chain sequence. Its cognate antigen is unknown. CDR3 size: 14 residues. The germline V gene encodes CDR1 SQVTM and CDR2 ANQGSEA. Trimming took off 6 bases at V and 0 bases at J, with 14 bases between the two ends. Repertoires were generated with immunoSEQ multiplex PCR, while TCRdb's copy carries only in-frame clones and drops some. Altogether under 150,000 clones are present, just over 90% being singletons, with the ten largest covering 0.6% to 0.8%. This sample was taken from a study of cytomegalovirus exposure and HLA in healthy donors. Turning to the study itself: In a later analysis, it was reported that the approximately 110 validation repertoires had been produced on the same platform as the 550 to 850 repertoires belonging to the first cohort.

The study's findings and limits: The dataset shows that most TCR sequences were rare, while some public TCRs occurred in many donors. The tendency of first-cohort TCR clusters to co-occur in the roughly 130 validation repertoires emerged from a later analysis.

This chain uses TRBV29-1 with TRBJ1-2; maybe TRBD1 (6 bases). This TCR was sampled from a man aged 18 to 35 in good health and CMV-seronegative. Material for sequencing was PBMCs. Here the CDR3 reads CSVRRDNPNYGYTF. As DNA, the CDR3 is TGCAGCGTCCGCCGGGACAACCCTAACTATGGCTACACCTTC.